This T cell receptor beta chain was recovered during a study of T cells after yellow fever vaccination. Study-wide results and limits: Primary-vaccination clones mostly resurfaced post-booster (about 95% CD4, 75% to 90% CD8). The CD4 compartment and the CD8 compartment contained a small share of clonotypes in common. High-abundance clonotypes from the bulk population could contaminate FACS-sorted repertoires.

Researchers made TCR cDNA using 5'RACE template switching, and this step added a universal primer site and UMIs. TCRdb itself ran the 5' RACE reads through MiXCR, one entry per CDR3 protein. The data show about 320,000 distinct CDR3 sequences, roughly 10% seen once. Details on this clonotype: As yet, its antigen is unknown.

The length of the CDR3 is 15 residues. Germline V gives CDR1 MNHEY, CDR2 SVGEGT. Trimming stripped 0 bases from V and 4 bases from J, with 12 bases between. The clonotype was recovered from a man younger than 30 who received the YFV17D yellow fever vaccine. Source: CD4+ T cells sorted from PBMCs, taken 45 days after the yellow fever booster vaccination. V gene TRBV6-2 or TRBV6-3 combines with J gene TRBJ2-5; D gene uncertain. The CDR3 loop reads CASSYSSSSLETQYF. The CDR3 DNA sequence: TGTGCCAGCAGTTACTCGAGTAGTAGCTTAGAGACCCAGTACTTC.